These 3 T cell receptor beta chains came from one sample sequenced in a study of blood T cell repertoires in COVID-19. Some clones are missing from TCRdb's copy, which holds only in-frame ones; the method was immunoSEQ multiplex PCR. The repertoire holds approximately 70,000 clones, with 91% as singletons. Source material: peripheral blood. The source of these receptors is a human donor in a cohort sampled during active COVID-19.

The chain carries TRBV27 and TRBJ1-2, with D perhaps TRBD1 (6 bases). Germline V gives CDR1 MNHEY, CDR2 SMNVEV (reference sequence). The V end was cut by 5 bases, the J end by 6 bases, with 16 bases between. The CDR3 runs to 14 residues. This CDR3 reads CASSPGGAFNGYTF. CDR3 DNA sequence: TGTGCCAGCAGTCCTGGGGGGGCTTTCAATGGCTACACCTTC.

This chain connects TRBV5-4 to TRBJ2-6, with TRBD1 matching over 7 bases. The CDR3 is made up of 17 amino acids. Germline loops: CDR1 SGHNT, CDR2 YYREEE (reference sequence). Trimming at V came to 2 bases and at J to 2 bases, leaving 7 bases not matched to a gene. CDR3 nucleotide sequence: TGTGCCAGCAGCTTCCCGACAGGGTCCACTGGGGCCAACGTCCTGACTTTC. Its protein product is CASSFPTGSTGANVLTF. The complete variable domain, with remaining parts taken from reference TRBV5-4 and TRBJ2-6, reads ETGVTQSPTHLIKTRGQQVTLRCSSQSGHNTVSWYQQALGQGPQFIFQYYREEENGRGNFPPRFSGLQFPNYSSELNVNALELDDSALYLCASSFPTGSTGANVLTFGAGSRLTVL.

The chain couples TRBV18 to TRBJ1-5; 8 bases align to TRBD1. The V gene end was trimmed by 3 bases and the J gene end by 6 bases; junction bases not matched to a gene: 13. Germline V gene sequence: CDR1 KGHSH, CDR2 LQKENI. CDR3 length: 17 amino acids. CDR3 in DNA: TGTGCCAGCTCACCGGGCAGGGGGCGAAGTTCGGGTCAGCCCCAGCATTTT. Translating it yields CASSPGRGRSSGQPQHF. The full variable domain, with the rest looked up from reference TRBV18 and TRBJ1-5, is NAGVMQNPRHLVRRRGQEARLRCSPMKGHSHVYWYRQLPEEGLKFMVYLQKENIIDESGMPKERFSAEFPKEGPSILRIQQVVRGDSAAYFCASSPGRGRSSGQPQHFGDGTRLSIL.